Given below is one TCR beta chain in context. This entry comes from a study of identical twins. This CDR3 is 13 amino acids long. Germline V gene data show CDR1 as SGHAT and CDR2 as FQNNGV. Trimming removed 4 bases from V and 3 bases from J, with 9 bases in between. After template switching added a universal primer site, the resulting cDNA carried unique molecular identifiers. TCRdb called the 5' RACE reads again in MiXCR, with one record for every CDR3 protein. This table holds approximately 670,000 distinct CDR3 sequences, 6.1% found once. The sample taken for sequencing was naive T cells sorted from blood. The rearrangement joins TRBV11-2 to TRBJ1-1; D not certain. This TCR came from a man aged 18 to 30 in good health. CDR3 DNA sequence: TGTGCCAGCAGCTCGGCGGCCTACACTGAAGCTTTCTTT. Translating it yields CASSSAAYTEAFF.